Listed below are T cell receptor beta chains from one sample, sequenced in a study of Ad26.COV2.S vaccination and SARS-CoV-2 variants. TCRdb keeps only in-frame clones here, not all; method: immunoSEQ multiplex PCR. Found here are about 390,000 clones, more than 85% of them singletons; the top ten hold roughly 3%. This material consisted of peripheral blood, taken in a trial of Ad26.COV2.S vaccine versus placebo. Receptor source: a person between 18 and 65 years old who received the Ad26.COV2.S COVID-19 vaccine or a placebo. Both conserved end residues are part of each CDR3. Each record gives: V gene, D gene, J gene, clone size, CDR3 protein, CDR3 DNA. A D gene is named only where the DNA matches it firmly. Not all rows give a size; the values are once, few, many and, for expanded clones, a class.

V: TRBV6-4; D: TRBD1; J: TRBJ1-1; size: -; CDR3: CASSRTGGNTEAFF; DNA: TGTGCCAGCAGCCGGACAGGGGGGAACACTGAAGCTTTCTTT
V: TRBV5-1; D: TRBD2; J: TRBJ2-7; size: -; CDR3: CASSRKSGESSYEQYF; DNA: TGCGCCAGCAGCCGGAAGAGCGGGGAAAGCTCCTACGAGCAGTACTTC
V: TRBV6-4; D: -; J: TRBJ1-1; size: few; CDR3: CASSDSVWGTEAFF; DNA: TGTGCCAGCAGTGACTCTGTCTGGGGCACTGAAGCTTTCTTT
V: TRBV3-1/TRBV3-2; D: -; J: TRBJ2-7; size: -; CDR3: CASSRSGPESLEQYF; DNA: TGTGCCAGCAGCCGGTCGGGACCCGAGAGCTTGGAGCAGTACTTC
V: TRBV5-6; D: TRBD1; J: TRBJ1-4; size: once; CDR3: CASSLKDRGQLGNEKLFF; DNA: TGTGCCAGCAGCTTGAAGGACAGGGGGCAACTCGGTAATGAAAAACTGTTTTTT
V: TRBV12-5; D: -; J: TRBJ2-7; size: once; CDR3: CASGIDSSYEQYF; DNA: TGTGCTAGTGGCATAGACAGCTCCTACGAGCAGTACTTC
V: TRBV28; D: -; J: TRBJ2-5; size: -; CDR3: CASRTQETQYF; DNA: TGTGCCAGCCGGACCCAGGAGACCCAGTACTTC
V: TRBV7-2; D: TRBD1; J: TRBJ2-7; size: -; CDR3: CASSLGGQGRLEQYF; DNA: TGTGCCAGCAGCTTAGGGGGACAGGGACGATTGGAGCAGTACTTC
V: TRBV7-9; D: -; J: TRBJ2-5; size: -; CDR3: CASTQLSGFRETQYF; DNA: TGTGCCAGCACCCAGCTCTCGGGCTTCCGAGAGACCCAGTACTTC
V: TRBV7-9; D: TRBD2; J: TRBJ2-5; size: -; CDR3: CASSLTSGGQYF; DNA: TGTGCCAGCAGCTTAACTAGCGGCGGCCAGTACTTC
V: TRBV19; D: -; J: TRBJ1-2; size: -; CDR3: CASRLQGTPGGGYTF; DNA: TGTGCCAGTAGGTTACAGGGAACCCCGGGCGGAGGCTACACCTTC
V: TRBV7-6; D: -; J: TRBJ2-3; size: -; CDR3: CASSINRDNTQYF; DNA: TGTGCCAGCAGCATAAACCGGGACAATACGCAGTATTTT
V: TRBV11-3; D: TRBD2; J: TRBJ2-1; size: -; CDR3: CASSSRTSGGANEQFF; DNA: TGTGCCAGCAGCTCACGGACTAGCGGGGGGGCAAATGAGCAGTTCTTC
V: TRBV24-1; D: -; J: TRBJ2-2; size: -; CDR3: CATSEVSGELFF; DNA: TGTGCCACCAGTGAGGTATCCGGGGAGCTGTTTTTT
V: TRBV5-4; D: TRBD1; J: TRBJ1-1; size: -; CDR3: CASSAGTVNTEAFF; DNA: TGTGCCAGCAGCGCGGGGACAGTTAACACTGAAGCTTTCTTT
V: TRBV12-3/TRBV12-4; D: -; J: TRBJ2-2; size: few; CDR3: CASSLQNTGELFF; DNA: TGTGCCAGCAGTTTACAGAACACCGGGGAGCTGTTTTTT
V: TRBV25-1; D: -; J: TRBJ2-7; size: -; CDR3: CASSEGRWSYEQYF; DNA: TGTGCCAGCAGTGAGGGGAGGTGGTCCTACGAGCAGTACTTC
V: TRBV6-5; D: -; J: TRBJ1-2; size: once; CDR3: CASRVPGPNYGYTF; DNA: TGTGCCAGCAGGGTACCGGGACCCAACTATGGCTACACCTTC
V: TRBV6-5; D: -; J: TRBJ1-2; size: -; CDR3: CASSYSSLGGYTF; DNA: TGTGCCAGCAGTTACTCGAGCCTGGGGGGCTACACCTTC
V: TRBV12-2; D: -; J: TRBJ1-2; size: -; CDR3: CASRLRQGAWGYTF; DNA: TGTGCAAGTCGTCTCCGACAGGGGGCTTGGGGCTACACCTTC
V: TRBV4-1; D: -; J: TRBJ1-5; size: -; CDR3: CASSQERVYSNQPQHF; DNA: TGCGCCAGCAGCCAAGAAAGAGTTTATAGCAATCAGCCCCAGCATTTT
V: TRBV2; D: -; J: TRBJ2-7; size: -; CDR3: CASKAGAFRYEQYF; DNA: TGTGCCAGCAAGGCCGGAGCCTTTCGCTACGAGCAGTACTTC
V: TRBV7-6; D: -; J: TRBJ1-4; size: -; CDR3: CASSSRAGAPQNEKLFF; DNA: TGTGCCAGCAGCAGTCGGGCGGGGGCGCCTCAAAATGAAAAACTGTTTTTT
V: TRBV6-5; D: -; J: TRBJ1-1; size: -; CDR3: CAGPGTHDTEAFF; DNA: TGTGCCGGTCCCGGGACACATGACACTGAAGCTTTCTTT
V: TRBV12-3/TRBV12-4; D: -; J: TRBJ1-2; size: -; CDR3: CASSSEYGYTF; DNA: TGTGCCAGCAGTTCTGAATATGGCTACACCTTC
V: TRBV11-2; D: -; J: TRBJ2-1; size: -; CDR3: CASSFLGGIYNEQFF; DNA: TGTGCCAGCAGCTTCCTGGGGGGAATATACAATGAGCAGTTCTTC
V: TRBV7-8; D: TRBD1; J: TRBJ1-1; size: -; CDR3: CASSPDRAVTEAFF; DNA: TGTGCCAGCAGCCCCGACAGGGCGGTCACTGAAGCTTTCTTT
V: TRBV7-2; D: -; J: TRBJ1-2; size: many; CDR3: CASSLNTAYGYTF; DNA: TGTGCCAGCAGCTTAAACACCGCCTATGGCTACACCTTC
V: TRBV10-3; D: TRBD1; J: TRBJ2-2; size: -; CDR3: CAISGQGNTGELFF; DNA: TGTGCCATCAGTGGACAGGGTAACACCGGGGAGCTGTTTTTT
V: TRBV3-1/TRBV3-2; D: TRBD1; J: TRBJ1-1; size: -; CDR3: CASSRVTGERLNTEAFF; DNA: TGTGCCAGCAGCCGAGTGACAGGGGAAAGGTTGAACACTGAAGCTTTCTTT
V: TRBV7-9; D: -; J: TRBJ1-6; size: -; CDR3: CASSSTFSAPSPLHF; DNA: TGTGCCAGCAGCTCAACGTTCTCTGCGCCCTCACCCCTCCACTTT
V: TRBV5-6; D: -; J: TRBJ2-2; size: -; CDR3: CASSLSVNTGELFF; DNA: TGTGCCAGCAGCTTGTCCGTGAACACCGGGGAGCTGTTTTTT
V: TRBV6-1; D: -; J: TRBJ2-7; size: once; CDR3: CASSLSRGVIEQYF; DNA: TGTGCCAGCAGTTTAAGCAGGGGGGTAATCGAGCAGTACTTC
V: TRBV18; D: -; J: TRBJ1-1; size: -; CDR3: CASSPQGGNTEAFF; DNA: TGTGCCAGCTCACCACAGGGAGGGAACACTGAAGCTTTCTTT
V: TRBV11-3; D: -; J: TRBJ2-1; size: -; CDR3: CASSLVTGEQFF; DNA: TGTGCCAGCAGCTTAGTTACAGGAGAGCAGTTCTTC
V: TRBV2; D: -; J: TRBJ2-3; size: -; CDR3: CASRSYTQYF; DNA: TGTGCCAGCAGATCCTATACGCAGTATTTT